Detailed here is one T cell receptor (beta chain). This entry comes from a study of T cells in localized non-small cell lung cancer. The V gene's germline CDR1 is SGHTA and CDR2 FQGNSA. The CDR3 is made up of 14 amino acids. Trimming removed 1 base from V and 5 bases from J, with 11 bases in between. Only in-frame clones appear in the TCRdb table, and some are missing; sequencing was by immunoSEQ multiplex PCR. The profile shows about 54,000 clones, about 80% of them singletons. The chain joins TRBV7-2 to TRBJ2-5; D gene uncertain. The source of this sequence is a female donor aged 60 or older with stage II squamous cell lung carcinoma. The sample in question was peripheral blood, obtained before any cancer treatment. CDR3 nucleotides: TGTGCCAGCAGCTTAGTGAAGGGCTCGGAGACCCAGTACTTC. Its protein product is CASSLVKGSETQYF.